The 8 T cell receptor beta chains below all came from one sample that was sequenced in a study of shared clonotypes between healthy human individuals. Generated by immunoSEQ multiplex PCR, the TCRdb table keeps only in-frame clones and is missing some. The sample includes roughly 2.4 million clones, nearly 97% of them seen just once. The sample comprised naive CD4+ T cells sorted from blood. Subset denoted: CD45RA+ positively selected. The source of these receptors is a man younger than 35 in good health.

This rearrangement joins TRBV30 to TRBJ1-5, with 11 bases identical to TRBD1. Trimming cost V 2 bases and J 3 bases; bases outside gene matches: 9. The CDR3 covers 17 residues. Germline V gene data show CDR1 as GTSNPN and CDR2 as SVGIG (reference sequence). CDR3 amino acids: CAWSSRDRGTFNQPQHF. The CDR3 DNA reads as TGTGCCTGGAGTTCCCGGGACAGGGGGACTTTCAATCAGCCCCAGCATTTT.

The J gene is TRBJ1-2, the V gene TRBV6-4; TRBD1 is a possible D gene (6 bases). Trimming pared 0 bases from V and 8 bases from J, leaving 10 bases between. Per the germline V gene, CDR1 is MRHNA and CDR2 is SNTAGT. This CDR3 region has 13 residues. In DNA, the CDR3 is TGTGCCAGCAGTGACTCGCCAGGGGTAGGCTACACCTTC. Residues: CASSDSPGVGYTF.

The chain uses TRBV19 and TRBJ2-5; D perhaps matches TRBD2 (6 bases). From germline, CDR1 is LNHDA and CDR2 SQIVND (reference sequence). The CDR3 totals 14 residues. V was clipped by 6 bases and J by 6 bases, with 17 bases between them. This chain's CDR3 is CASSAGTSYQTQYF. Written as DNA, the CDR3 is TGTGCCAGTAGCGCGGGCACTAGCTACCAGACCCAGTACTTC.

V is TRBV5-4 and J is TRBJ2-7, with D perhaps TRBD1 (5 bases). This CDR3 has 16 amino acids. Between the trimmed V and J ends, which lost 0 bases and 0 bases, there was a span of 13 bases. The V gene's germline CDR1 is SGHNT and CDR2 YYREEE (reference sequence). This CDR3 reads CASSLGRQSSSYEQYF. DNA for the CDR3: TGTGCCAGCAGCTTGGGTCGACAGTCGAGCTCCTACGAGCAGTACTTC.

For this clone: At the DNA level, this CDR3 is encoded by other sequences in the same sample as well. The V gene is TRBV7-9, the J gene TRBJ1-1, with D possibly TRBD1 on 5 matching bases. CDR1 SEHNR and CDR2 FQNEAQ come from the germline V gene (reference sequence). CDR3 size: 14 residues. Trimming took off 6 bases at V and 3 bases at J, with 14 bases between the two ends. The CDR3 nucleotides are TGTGCCAGCAGTAAGGGGCAGGGAGACACTGAAGCTTTCTTT. It yields the protein CASSKGQGDTEAFF.

V gene TRBV12-5 combines with J gene TRBJ1-3, with D unresolved. The CDR3 extends over 14 amino acids. Trimming left V 6 bases short and J 0 bases short, with 9 bases between. Germline V CDR1 and CDR2: LGHNT, FRNRAP. The CDR3 spells CASGSGYSGNTIYF. The CDR3 DNA reads as TGTGCTAGTGGCTCAGGTTACTCTGGAAACACCATATATTTT. The whole variable domain, remainder taken from reference TRBV12-5 and TRBJ1-3, is DARVTQTPRHKVTEMGQEVTMRCQPILGHNTVFWYRQTMMQGLELLAYFRNRAPLDDSGMPKDRFSAEMPDATLATLKIQPSEPRDSAVYFCASGSGYSGNTIYFGEGSWLTVV.

V gene TRBV6-1 combines with J gene TRBJ1-1, with unresolved D. Trimming shortened V by 3 bases and J by 1 base, and 6 bases separated the two germline ends. Germline loops: CDR1 MNHNS, CDR2 SASEGT. The CDR3 has 13 amino acids. For the CDR3, the DNA is TGTGCCAGCAGTGACCCCAAGAACACTGAAGCTTTCTTT. It codes for CASSDPKNTEAFF.

A remark on this clone: The sample has other DNA sequences that encode this CDR3 too. The genes are TRBV9 and TRBJ1-3; D not certain. Trimming pared 0 bases from V and 0 bases from J, leaving 7 bases between. This CDR3 spans 15 amino acids. Germline CDR1 and CDR2: SGDLS and YYNGEE. CDR3 nucleotides: TGTGCCAGCAGCGTAGGGCAGCTCTCTGGAAACACCATATATTTT. Amino acid sequence: CASSVGQLSGNTIYF.